There are many counts of the clone carrying this T cell receptor beta chain. Germline trimming cut 8 bases from V and 9 bases from J; bases unmatched to any gene: 12. The CDR3 totals 14 residues. Germline V CDR1 and CDR2: SNHLY, FYNNEI. This sample is drawn from a study of T cells after yellow fever vaccination. Universal primer sites and UMIs were introduced during 5'RACE template-switching synthesis of TCR cDNA. Each CDR3 protein is one row after TCRdb ran MiXCR on the 5' RACE reads. The sample yields about 340,000 distinct CDR3 sequences, 3% to 4.5% seen once. The TCR was taken from a man between 18 and 35 years old who received the YFV17D yellow fever vaccine. The specimen comprised PBMCs, sampled 5 days after the yellow fever booster vaccination. The chain employs TRBV2 and TRBJ2-1; 8 nucleotides line up with TRBD1. For the CDR3, the DNA is TGTGCCAGCGGTGTGACAGGGGCGTCCGGTGAGCAGTTCTTC. Its protein is CASGVTGASGEQFF.